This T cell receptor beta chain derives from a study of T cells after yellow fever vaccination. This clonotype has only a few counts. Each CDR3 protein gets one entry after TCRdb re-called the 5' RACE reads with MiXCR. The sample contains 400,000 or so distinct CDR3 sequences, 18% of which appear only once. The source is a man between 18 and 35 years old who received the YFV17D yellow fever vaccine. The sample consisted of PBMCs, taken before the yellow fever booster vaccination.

The CDR3, as DNA: TGTGCCAGCAGCTTAGCGCAGAAATCGGAGACCCAGTACTTC. Translating it yields CASSLAQKSETQYF. The rearrangement uses TRBV7-6 and TRBJ2-5; D is ambiguous. Trimming removed 0 bases from V and 5 bases from J, with 10 bases in between. This CDR3 is 14 amino acids long. Germline V gene sequence: CDR1 SGHVS, CDR2 FNYEAQ.